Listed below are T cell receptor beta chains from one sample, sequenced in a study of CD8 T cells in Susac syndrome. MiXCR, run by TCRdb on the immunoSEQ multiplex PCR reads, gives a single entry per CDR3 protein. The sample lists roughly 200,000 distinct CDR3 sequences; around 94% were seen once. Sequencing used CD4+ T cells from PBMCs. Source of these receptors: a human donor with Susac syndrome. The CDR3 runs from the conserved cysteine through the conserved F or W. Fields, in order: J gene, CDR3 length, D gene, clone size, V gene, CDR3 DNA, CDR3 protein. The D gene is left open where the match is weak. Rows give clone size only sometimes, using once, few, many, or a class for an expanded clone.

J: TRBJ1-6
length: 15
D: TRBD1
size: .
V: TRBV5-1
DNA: TGCGCCAGCAGCAACCGACAGGGGGCTAATTCACCCCTCCACTTT
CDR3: CASSNRQGANSPLHF

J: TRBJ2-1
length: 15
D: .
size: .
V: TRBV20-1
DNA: TGCAGTGCTAGAGTAATGGGGGGTTCCTACAATGAGCAGTTCTTC
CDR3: CSARVMGGSYNEQFF

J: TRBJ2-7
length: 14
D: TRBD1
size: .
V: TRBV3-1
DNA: TGTGCCAGCAGCCAAGGGGACAGGGAGGACGAGCAGTACTTC
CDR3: CASSQGDREDEQYF

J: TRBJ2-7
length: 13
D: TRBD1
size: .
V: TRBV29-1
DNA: TGCAGCGTTGGGGGACAGCGAGGTAACGAGCAGTACTTC
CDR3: CSVGGQRGNEQYF

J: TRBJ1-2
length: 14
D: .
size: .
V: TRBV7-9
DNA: TGTGCCAGCAGCTTAGTGGCAGGGGCCGATGGCTACACCTTC
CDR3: CASSLVAGADGYTF

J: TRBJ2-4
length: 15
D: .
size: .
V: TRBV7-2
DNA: TGTGCCAGCAGCTTAATGTTAGGGTCCAAAAACATTCAGTACTTC
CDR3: CASSLMLGSKNIQYF

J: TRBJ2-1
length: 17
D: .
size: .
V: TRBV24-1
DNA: TGTGCCACCAGTGATCATGGGGCGGGAAGCTCCTACAATGAGCAGTTCTTC
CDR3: CATSDHGAGSSYNEQFF

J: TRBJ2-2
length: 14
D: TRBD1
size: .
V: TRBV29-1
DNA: TGCAGCGCCACAGGGGGGTCTAGCACCGGGGAGCTGTTTTTT
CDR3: CSATGGSSTGELFF

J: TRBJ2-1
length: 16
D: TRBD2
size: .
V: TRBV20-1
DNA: TGCAGTGCTAGAGAGACTAGCGGGAGTTCCTACAATGAGCAGTTCTTC
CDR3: CSARETSGSSYNEQFF

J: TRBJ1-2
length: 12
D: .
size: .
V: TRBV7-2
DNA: TGTGCCAGCAGCTATGACAGATATGGCTACACCTTC
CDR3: CASSYDRYGYTF

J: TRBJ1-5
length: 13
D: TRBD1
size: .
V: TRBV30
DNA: TGTGCCTGGAGTGGGACAGGGGGCCAGCCCCAGCATTTT
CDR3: CAWSGTGGQPQHF

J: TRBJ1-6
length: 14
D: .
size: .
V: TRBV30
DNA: TGTGCCTGGAGTGTAACCGGGGTAGAATCACCCCTCCACTTT
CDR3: CAWSVTGVESPLHF

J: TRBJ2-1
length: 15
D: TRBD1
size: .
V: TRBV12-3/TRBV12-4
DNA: TGTGCCAGCAGTAGACAGGGCGACTCCTACAATGAGCAGTTCTTC
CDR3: CASSRQGDSYNEQFF

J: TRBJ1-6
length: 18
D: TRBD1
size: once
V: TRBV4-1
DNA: TGCGCCAGCAGCCAAGATTCTTGGGACAGCTCCTATAATTCACCCCTCCACTTT
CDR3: CASSQDSWDSSYNSPLHF

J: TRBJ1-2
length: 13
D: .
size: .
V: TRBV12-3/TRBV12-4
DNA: TGTGCCAGCAGTTTCGACAGCAACTATGGCTACACCTTC
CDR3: CASSFDSNYGYTF